This TCR beta chain was sequenced during a study of spatial heterogeneity in lung cancer. Time point noted: sample taken at primary tumor resection. The sequenced material consisted of unsorted whole RNA from tumor, nontumor lung or frozen PBMC. CDR1 MNHEY and CDR2 SVGAGI come from the germline V gene. The J segment lost 7 bases and the V segment lost 7 bases, leaving 14 bases of the junction unmatched. This CDR3 is built from 15 residues. Every TCR cDNA molecule bore its own unique molecular identifier. MiXCR was run by TCRdb on the 5' RACE reads, yielding one entry per CDR3 protein. The data hold about 82,000 distinct CDR3 sequences, with 10% to 15% observed a single time. The sample holds a few counts of this clonotype.

This chain connects TRBV6-5 to TRBJ2-7; 9 nucleotides line up with TRBD2. This TCR was sampled from a male donor with early-stage non-small cell lung cancer. The sequencing used PBMCs, collected at surgery. The CDR3, as DNA: TGTGCCAGCACCCGGGGTGCGGGAGGGCTGCGGGAGCAGTACTTC. Its translation is CASTRGAGGLREQYF.